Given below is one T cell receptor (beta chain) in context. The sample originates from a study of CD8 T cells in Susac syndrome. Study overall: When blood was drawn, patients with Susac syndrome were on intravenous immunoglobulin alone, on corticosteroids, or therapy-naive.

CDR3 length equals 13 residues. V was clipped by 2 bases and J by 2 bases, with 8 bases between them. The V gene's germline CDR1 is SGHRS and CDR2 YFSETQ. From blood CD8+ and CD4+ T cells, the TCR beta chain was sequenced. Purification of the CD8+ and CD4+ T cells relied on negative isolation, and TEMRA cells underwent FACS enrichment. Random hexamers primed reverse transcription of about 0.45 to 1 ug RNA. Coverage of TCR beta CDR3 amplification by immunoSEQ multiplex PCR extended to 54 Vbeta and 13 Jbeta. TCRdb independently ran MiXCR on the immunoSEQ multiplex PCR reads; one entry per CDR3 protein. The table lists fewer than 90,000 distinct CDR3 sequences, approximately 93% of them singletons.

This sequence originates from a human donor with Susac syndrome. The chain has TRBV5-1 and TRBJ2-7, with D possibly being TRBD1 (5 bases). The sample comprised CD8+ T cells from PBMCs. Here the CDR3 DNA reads TGCGCCAGCAGCTTCACAGGACCCTACGAGCAGTACTTC. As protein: CASSFTGPYEQYF.